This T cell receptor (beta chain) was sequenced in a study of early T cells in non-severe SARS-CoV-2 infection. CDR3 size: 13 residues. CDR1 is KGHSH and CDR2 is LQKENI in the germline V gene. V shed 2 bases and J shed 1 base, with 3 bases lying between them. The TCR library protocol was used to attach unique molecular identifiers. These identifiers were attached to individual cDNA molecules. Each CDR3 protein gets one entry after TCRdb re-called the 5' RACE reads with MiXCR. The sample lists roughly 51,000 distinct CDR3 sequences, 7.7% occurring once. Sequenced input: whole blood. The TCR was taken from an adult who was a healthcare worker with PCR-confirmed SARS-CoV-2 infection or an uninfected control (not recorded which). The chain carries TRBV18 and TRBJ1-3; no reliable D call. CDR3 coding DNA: TGTGCCAGCTCACCAGTTTCTGGAAACACCATATATTTT. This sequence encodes CASSPVSGNTIYF.